This T cell receptor beta chain was sequenced for a study of T cell responses to AZD1222 COVID-19 vaccine. Study outcomes and limitations: Breadth and depth of Spike-specific TCRs rose after two AZD1222 doses. Only a handful of AZD1222 recipients tested seropositive at baseline. Repertoire collection took place solely once the T cell response had peaked. Clonal diversity may have been underestimated, and the donors were mostly white British, with more females than males.

This table comes from immunoSEQ multiplex PCR, and its TCRdb copy is limited to in-frame clones, with some not included. This table holds some 180,000 clones, 92% found once. Concerning this clone: Its matching antigen is unknown.

The CDR3 runs 13 residues. V was clipped by 5 bases and J by 1 base, with 8 bases between them. The germline gives CDR1 SEHNR, CDR2 FQNEAQ (reference sequence). The specimen comprised peripheral blood, sampled on day 0 of AZD1222 vaccination. The J gene is TRBJ2-5, the V gene TRBV7-9; the D is unclear. The sequence was collected from an adult in good health. The CDR3 nucleotides are TGTGCCAGCAGCACCCGGTCCCAAGAGACCCAGTACTTC. It is translated as CASSTRSQETQYF.